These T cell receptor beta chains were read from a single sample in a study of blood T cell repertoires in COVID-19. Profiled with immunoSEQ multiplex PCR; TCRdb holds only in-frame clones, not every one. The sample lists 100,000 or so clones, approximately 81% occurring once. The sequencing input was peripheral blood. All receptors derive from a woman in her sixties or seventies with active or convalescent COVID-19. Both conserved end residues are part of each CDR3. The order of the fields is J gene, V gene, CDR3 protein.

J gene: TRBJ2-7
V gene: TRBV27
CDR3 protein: CASSLLAGGNSYEQYF

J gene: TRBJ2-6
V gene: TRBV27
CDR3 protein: CASSLSEGLHSGANVLTF

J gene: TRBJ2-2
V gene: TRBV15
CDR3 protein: CATSRGPQGMGTGELFF

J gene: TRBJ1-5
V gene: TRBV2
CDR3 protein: CASSERQGVLVNQPQHF

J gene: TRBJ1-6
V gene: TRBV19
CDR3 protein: CASSIEQTDSPLHF

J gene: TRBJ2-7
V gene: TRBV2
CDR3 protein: CASSDGAGVYEQYF

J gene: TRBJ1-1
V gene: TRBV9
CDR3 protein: CASSRQGPNTEAFF

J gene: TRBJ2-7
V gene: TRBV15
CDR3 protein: CATSRGGGAYEQYF

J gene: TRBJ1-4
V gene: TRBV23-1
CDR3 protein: CANVLKDDRGPTNEKLFF

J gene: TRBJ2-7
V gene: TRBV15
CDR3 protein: CATSRDQWSSYEQYF

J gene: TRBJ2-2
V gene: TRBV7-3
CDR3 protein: CASKGSGGNTGELFF

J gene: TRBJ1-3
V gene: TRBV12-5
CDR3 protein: CASGPTLTGVHSGNTIYF

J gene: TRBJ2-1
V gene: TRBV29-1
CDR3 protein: CSVEGQVSSYNEQFF

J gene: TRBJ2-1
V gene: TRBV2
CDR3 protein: CASSEARDEQFF

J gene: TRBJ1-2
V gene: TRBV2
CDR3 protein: CASSEGAGANYGYTF

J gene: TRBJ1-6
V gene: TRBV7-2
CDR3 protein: CASSLSLRSPLHF

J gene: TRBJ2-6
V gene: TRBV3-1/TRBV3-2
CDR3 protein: CASSQGVEGLSGANVLTF

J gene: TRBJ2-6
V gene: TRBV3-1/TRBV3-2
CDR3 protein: CASSQGLAGAAGANVLTF

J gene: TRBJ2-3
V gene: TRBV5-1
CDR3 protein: CASSLIAGDDTQYF

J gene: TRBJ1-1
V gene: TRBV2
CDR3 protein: CASSQNTEAFF

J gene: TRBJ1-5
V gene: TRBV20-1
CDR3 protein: CSASQGASQPQHF

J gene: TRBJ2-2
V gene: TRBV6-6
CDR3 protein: CASSRTRGRGTGELFF

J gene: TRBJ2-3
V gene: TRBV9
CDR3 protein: CASSGLAQITDTQYF

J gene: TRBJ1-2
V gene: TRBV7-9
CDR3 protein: CASAEGHYGYTF

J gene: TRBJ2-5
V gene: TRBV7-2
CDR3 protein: CASSRQGTETQYF

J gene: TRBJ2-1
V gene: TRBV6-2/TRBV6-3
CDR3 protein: CASSYLPGSYNEQFF

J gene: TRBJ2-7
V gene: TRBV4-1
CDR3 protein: CASSQMGRTDYEQCF

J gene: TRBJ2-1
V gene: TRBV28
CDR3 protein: CASSSGRPNEQFF

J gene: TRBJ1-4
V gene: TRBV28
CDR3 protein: CASRGGNEKLFF

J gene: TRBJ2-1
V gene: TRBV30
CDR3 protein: CAWSLRLGTGDEQFF

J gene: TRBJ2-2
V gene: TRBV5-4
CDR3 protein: CASSFPLQGSTGELFF

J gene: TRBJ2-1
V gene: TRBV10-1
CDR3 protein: CASSTGTSRNEQFF

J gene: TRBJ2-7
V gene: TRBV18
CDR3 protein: CASSPRSRTSGGRAYEQYF

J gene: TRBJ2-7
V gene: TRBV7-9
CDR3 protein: CASSLGLAGGYEQYF

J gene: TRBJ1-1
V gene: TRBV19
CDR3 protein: CASSSQGVGTEAFF

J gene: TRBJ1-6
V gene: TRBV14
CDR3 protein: CASSQAGYNSPLHF

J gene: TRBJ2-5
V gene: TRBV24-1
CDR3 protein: CATSDSRRGETQYF

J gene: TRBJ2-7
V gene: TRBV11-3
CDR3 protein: CASSRTGVSYEQYF

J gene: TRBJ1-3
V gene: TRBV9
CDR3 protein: CASSGGQGLHQGGNTIYF

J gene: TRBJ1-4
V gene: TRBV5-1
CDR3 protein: CASTLAGLGGEKLFF

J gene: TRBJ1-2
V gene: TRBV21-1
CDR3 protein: CASSSPERQSYGYTF

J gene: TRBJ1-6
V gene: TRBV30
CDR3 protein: CAWSSGTGSSPLHF

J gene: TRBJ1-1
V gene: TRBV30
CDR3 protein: CAWRTGIGSTEAFF

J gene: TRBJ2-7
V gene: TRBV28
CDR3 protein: CASSPRDSEQYF

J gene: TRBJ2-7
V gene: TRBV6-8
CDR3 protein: CASSYPGQGIDEQYF

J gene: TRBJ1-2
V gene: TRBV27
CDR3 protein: CASSLSGDTGYTF

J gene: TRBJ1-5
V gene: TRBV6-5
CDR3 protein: CASRKGQGNQPQHF

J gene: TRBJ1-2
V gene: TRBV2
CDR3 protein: CASRWDRGNYGYTF

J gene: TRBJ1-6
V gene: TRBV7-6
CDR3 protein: CASSLNRGLSPLHF

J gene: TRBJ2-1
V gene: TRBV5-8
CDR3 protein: CASSSLAGRFF

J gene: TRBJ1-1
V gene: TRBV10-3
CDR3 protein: CAIRTGGAGTEAFF

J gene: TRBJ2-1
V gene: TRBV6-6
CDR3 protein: CASSFPGQGGNEQFF

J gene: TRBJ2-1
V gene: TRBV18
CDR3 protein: CASSRDRGQSSYNEQFF

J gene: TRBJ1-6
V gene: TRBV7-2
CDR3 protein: CASSLLGGGVSPLHF